This T cell receptor beta chain was recorded in a study of cytomegalovirus exposure and HLA in healthy donors (dated by TCRdb to 2017 to 2019). About the investigation overall: In an earlier analysis of several hundred of the donors, under 300 Gb of sequence data and 90 million to 120 million unique TCR beta sequences from some 170 million T cells were reported. The later analysis used no new phenotypic data to find candidate immune exposures, relying instead on TCR beta sequences and their occurrence across donors. Alongside the repertoire data, information on donor age, sex, ethnicity and CMV serostatus was compiled. High-throughput TCR immunosequencing, statistical association of individual TCRs with disease status, and machine learning were combined to predict cytomegalovirus infection status. Because of strong linkage in the cohort, 5 or 6 DR-DQ haplotypes were treated as single units for association and clustering. A later genetic analysis used genome-wide SNP genotypes for about 55% of the 666 donors, treating that subset as a discovery cohort. All discovery cohort repertoires had been generated on a single sequencing platform. An earlier analysis of 587 of the donors used high-throughput TCR beta sequencing to judge whether each TCR beta V gene segment behaved as functional or pseudogenic. Along with the approximately 650-subject first cohort, a separate validation cohort of over a hundred different subjects was used. The study aimed to test whether signatures of past pathogen exposure could be identified by cataloging public T cell receptors. Among roughly 370 genotyped donors of the cohort, an average of around 240,000 unique TCR beta nucleotide sequences were sequenced per donor, roughly 18% of them non-productive. Using immunosequencing, the study profiled T cell repertoires from 500 to 800 subjects and related those repertoires to cytomegalovirus serostatus. Of the approximately 370 genotyped donors, more than 75% were placed in the genetic ancestry cluster associated with self-reported Caucasian donors. In a later analysis, previously published TCR beta repertoires from 500 to 750 donors were re-analyzed and high-resolution HLA genotyping was added so that TCR occurrence patterns could be studied. HLA typing included class I and class II loci at four-digit resolution. An early release covering some 640 HLA-typed donors comprised about 310 gigabases of sequencing data and around 80 million unique TCR sequences. The number of donors typed differed by locus, with about 629-630 for A, B, C, DRB1 and DQB1, 522 for DQA1, under 610 for DPA1, and some 440 for DPB1.

The cohort consisted of approximately 670 healthy bone marrow donors. At the time of sampling, all cohort members were nominally healthy, though unrecorded immune exposures were likely present. The donor was CMV seronegative and was included in the group of 352 seronegative cohort members. A peripheral blood sample was provided by each donor, and peripheral blood mononuclear cells were used for TCR beta sequencing. Genomic DNA extraction from the blood cell samples was performed with the Qiagen DNeasy Blood Extraction Kit. General conclusions and limits of the study: Several of the top co-occurrence clusters appeared to be linked to parvovirus B19, influenza, CMV and Epstein-Barr virus, according to a later analysis. In a later analysis, around 17,000 TCR beta sequences were associated with specific HLA alleles at a false discovery rate of 0.05. The 87-base-pair reads could not distinguish some IMGT-functional V segments, including TRBV6-2 and TRBV6-3, so those segments were excluded. A total of 164 TCR beta chains were listed by the study as associated with cytomegalovirus. According to the authors, the approach could potentially be generalized to other disease states and immunological phenotypes. A few of the identified cytomegalovirus-associated TCR beta chains were confirmed in vitro to be specific for cytomegalovirus antigens. A further reported finding was that TCR beta sequences accurately predicted the HLA-A and HLA-B alleles for most subjects in the first cohort. The sequencing pipeline was judged likely to have produced a cluster of highly shared sequence variants as a technical artifact. The only immune exposure information available for the cohort was CMV serostatus. Broadly in line with IMGT annotations, most TCR beta V segments showed up in productive rearrangements about 87% or about 30% of the time in an earlier analysis of several hundred of the donors. In both the original and validation cohorts, the classifier was reported to diagnose cytomegalovirus status with high specificity and sensitivity. A later analysis found that most CMV-associated TCR beta chains appeared HLA-restricted, with HLA associations seemingly driven largely by CMV exposure. When HLA alleles, especially DR and DQ, strongly co-occurred, TCR associations were difficult to assign to individual alleles. V-gene and J-gene trimming of TCR beta chains was associated with a missense DCLRE1C variant in a later genetic analysis, and the association was replicated in an independent cohort. While some public TCRs were present in many individuals, most TCR sequences turned up only very rarely across donors. A later genetic analysis reported fewer N-insertions in productive TCRs among donors in an Asian-associated ancestry cluster than the roughly 620-donor mean. Roughly uniform sequencing depth across donors was assumed in presence/absence analyses, although this assumption may not hold. Correlated functional status among segregating V segments might reflect linkage disequilibrium, but an unknown experimental factor could not be ruled out. Because counts were too low, roughly 17 rarely observed V segments, including chromosome 9 orphons, were left out of the earlier analysis of approximately 500 of the donors. According to a later analysis, TCR association rates differed among HLA loci, with DRB1 alleles showing the most associated TCRs and HLA-C alleles showing the fewest. Because some donors lacked HLA typing at each locus, the association tests relied only on the typed subset. A later analysis found that HLA-associated TCR beta chains were more clonally expanded and had lower generation probabilities than equally common non-associated chains. Only TCR beta chains were sequenced in this cohort, and the absence of alpha or paired-chain data limited detectable features.

The junction carries 15 bases between V and J, which are trimmed by 7 bases and 1 base respectively. Via the germline V gene, CDR1 is MNHEY and CDR2 SVGAGI. From the cysteine up to the phenylalanine, the CDR3 has a length of 15 residues. Solely the CDR3 DNA is kept, with 45 bases framed from the first base. The receptor library was made with the immunoSEQ multiplex PCR assay. The multiplex PCR relied on a mix of 60 forward primers for TCR Vbeta segments and 13 reverse primers for TCR Jbeta segments. The CDR3 region of rearranged TCR beta genes was amplified from genomic DNA with a multiplex PCR assay. Amplified TCR beta libraries were sequenced as 87-base-pair reads on the Illumina HiSeq System. On the authors' methods: A later analysis tallied 80 million to 95 million unique TCR beta chains across the 666 repertoires, and some 10 million of those chains were shared by two or more donors. Raw reads were error-corrected and collapsed into unique sequences by a nearest-neighbor algorithm in which closely related sequences were merged to remove PCR and sequencing errors. V, D and J gene segments were assigned by aligning CDR3 sequences to IMGT reference sequences. For a sequence to be retained, a match of at least six nucleotides to both a V gene segment and a J gene segment was required. A rearrangement counted as productive if the CDR3 had no stop codons and remained in frame with V and J, and every other rearrangement counted as non-productive. Following IMGT convention, CDR3 was defined as the stretch from the second conserved V-encoded cysteine up to the conserved J-encoded phenylalanine. The earlier analysis of about 640 of the donors excluded any sequence lacking an unambiguous match to a single V gene segment. An earlier analysis of around 600 of the donors classified V segments as functional when productive rearrangements were above 56.7% and as segregating when the standard deviation between donors was above 5%. A statistical classification framework was built to diagnose cytomegalovirus status from the catalog of TCR beta chain sequences. A later analysis assigned V and J genes by comparing TCR nucleotide sequences with IMGT/GENE-DB human TR gene sequences. In a later analysis, CDR3 sequences and most-parsimonious VDJ recombination scenarios were assigned using the TCRdist pipeline. In a later analysis, every TCR beta chain was defined by the combination of its CDR3 amino acid sequence and its V-gene family, and reads without a unique V-gene family were dropped. To address suspected cross-contamination and a sequencing artifact, a later analysis removed some 620 highly shared, low-generation-probability nucleotide sequences. For each public chain, a later analysis derived a clonal expansion index from normalized ranks of inferred template counts within each repertoire. A later analysis computed generation probabilities with a VDJ recombination model fitted to out-of-frame rearrangements, and checked the results against IGoR. A later analysis scored TCR-TCR, TCR-HLA and TCR-CMV co-occurrence with hypergeometric tests, applying a repertoire-size bias correction to TCR pairs. False discovery rates were estimated in a later analysis by permuting HLA or CMV assignments 20 times. A later analysis grouped co-occurring TCRs with DBSCAN, adding TCRdist sequence similarity when clustering within HLA-allele-positive subsets. Repertoires with fewer than 30,000 or more than 120,000 public chains, plus five repertoires with anomalous nucleotide sharing, were excluded from co-occurrence clustering. TCRdb stores this immuneACCESS table with in-frame sequences only. Part of the clones is absent; in the studies checked, under half of the shortfall reflects unresolved V genes, and no reason is known for the rest. V and J calls and clone size are copied from that table; D and trimming were computed from the DNA. The sample includes 200,000 to 250,000 clones, with approximately 84% observed a single time. About 0.6% of the sample comes from the top ten.

Points on this clone: No cognate antigen has been identified for it. The record has no base qualities; no much larger clone is one base away.

This TCR derives from a woman between 40 and 55 years old in good health and CMV-seronegative. The sequence joins TRBV6-5 to TRBJ2-3; the D gene is possibly TRBD2, with 6 bases matching. The source material was PBMCs. Read as DNA, the sequence is TGTGCCAGCACCCCTCCGGGACTTCGCACAGATACGCAGTATTTT. This is translated as CASTPPGLRTDTQYF.